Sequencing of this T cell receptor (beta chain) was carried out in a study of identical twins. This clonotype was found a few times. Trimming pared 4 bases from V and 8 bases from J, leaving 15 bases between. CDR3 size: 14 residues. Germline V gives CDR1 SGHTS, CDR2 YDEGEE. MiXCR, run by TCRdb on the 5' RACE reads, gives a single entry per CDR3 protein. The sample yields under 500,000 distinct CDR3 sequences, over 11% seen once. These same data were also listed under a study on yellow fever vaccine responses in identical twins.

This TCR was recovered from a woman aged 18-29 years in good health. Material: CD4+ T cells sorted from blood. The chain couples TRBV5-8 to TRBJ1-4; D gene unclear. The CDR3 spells CASSHSQLWEKLFF. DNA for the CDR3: TGTGCCAGCAGCCACAGCCAACTCTGGGAAAAACTGTTTTTT.